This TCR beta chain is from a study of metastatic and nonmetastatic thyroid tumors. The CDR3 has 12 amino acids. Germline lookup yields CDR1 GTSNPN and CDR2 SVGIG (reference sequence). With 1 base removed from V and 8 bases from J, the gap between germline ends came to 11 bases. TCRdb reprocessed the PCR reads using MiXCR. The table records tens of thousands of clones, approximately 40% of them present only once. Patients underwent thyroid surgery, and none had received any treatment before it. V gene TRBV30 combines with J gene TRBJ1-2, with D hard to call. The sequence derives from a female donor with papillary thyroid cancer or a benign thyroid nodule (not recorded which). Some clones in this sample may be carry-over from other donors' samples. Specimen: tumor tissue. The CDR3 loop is CAWSAQVGGYTF. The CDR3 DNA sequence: TGTGCCTGGAGTGCTCAGGTGGGGGGCTACACCTTC.